This T cell receptor beta chain is from a study of T-cell reconstitution after alpha-beta-depleted transplantation in children. The junction had 10 bases not matched to a gene; V was cut back by 4 bases and J by 9 bases. The CDR3 totals 16 residues. Germline values: CDR1 ENHRY, CDR2 SYGVKD. The TCRbeta library was prepared with unique molecular identifiers. TCRdb used MiXCR to reprocess the PCR reads, holding one entry per CDR3 protein. The sample yields over 70,000 distinct CDR3 sequences, 12% seen once. This receptor was taken from a human donor who donated a stem cell graft to a child with inherited bone marrow failure. The rearrangement links TRBV10-3 to TRBJ2-1; the match to TRBD2 covers 12 bases. The sequencing used PBMCs from the stem cell graft donor, collected from the stem cell graft. The DNA of the CDR3 is TGTGCCATCAGTGCCGAGACTAGCGGGAGATTCGGTGAGCAGTTCTTC. It is translated as CAISAETSGRFGEQFF.